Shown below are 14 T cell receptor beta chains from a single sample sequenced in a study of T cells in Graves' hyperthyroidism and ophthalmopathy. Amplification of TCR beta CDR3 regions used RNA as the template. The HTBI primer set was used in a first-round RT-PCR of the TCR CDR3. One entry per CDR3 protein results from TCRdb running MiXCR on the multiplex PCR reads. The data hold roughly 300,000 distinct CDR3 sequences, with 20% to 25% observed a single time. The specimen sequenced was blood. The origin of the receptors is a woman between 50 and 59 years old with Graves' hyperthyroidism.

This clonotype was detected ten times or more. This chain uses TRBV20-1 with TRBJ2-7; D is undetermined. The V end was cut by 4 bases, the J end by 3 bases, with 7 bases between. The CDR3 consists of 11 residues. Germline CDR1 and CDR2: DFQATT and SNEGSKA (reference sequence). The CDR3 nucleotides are TGCAGTGCTAAGAACCTCTACGAGCAGTACTTC. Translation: CSAKNLYEQYF.

The CDR3 DNA sequence: TGTGCCAGCAGCTTGAAGGGTGAGGGGAGTCAGCCCCAGCATTTT. Its translation: CASSLKGEGSQPQHF. The chain joins TRBV5-5 to TRBJ1-5; maybe TRBD1 (5 bases). V was clipped by 1 base and J by 6 bases, with 14 bases between them. Germline lookup yields CDR1 SGHKS and CDR2 YYEKEE (reference sequence). The CDR3 sequence is 15 residues long.

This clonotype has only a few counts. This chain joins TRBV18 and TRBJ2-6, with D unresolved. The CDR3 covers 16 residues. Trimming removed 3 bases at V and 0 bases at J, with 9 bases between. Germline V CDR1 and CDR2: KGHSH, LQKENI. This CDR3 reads CASSPSQNSGANVLTF. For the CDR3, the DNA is TGTGCCAGCTCACCTTCTCAGAACTCTGGGGCCAACGTCCTGACTTTC.

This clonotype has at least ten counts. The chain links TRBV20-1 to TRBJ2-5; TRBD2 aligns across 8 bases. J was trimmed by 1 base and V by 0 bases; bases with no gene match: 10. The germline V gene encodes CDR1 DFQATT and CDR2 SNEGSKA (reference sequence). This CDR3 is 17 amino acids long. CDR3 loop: CSARDPADGLAQETQYF. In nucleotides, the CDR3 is TGCAGTGCTAGAGATCCTGCGGACGGACTAGCCCAAGAGACCCAGTACTTC.

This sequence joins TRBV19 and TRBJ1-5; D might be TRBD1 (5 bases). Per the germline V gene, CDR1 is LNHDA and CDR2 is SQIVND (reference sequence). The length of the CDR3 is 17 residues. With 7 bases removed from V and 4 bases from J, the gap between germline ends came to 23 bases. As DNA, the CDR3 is TGTGCCAGTACAACGGCGGCCGTGGGGGTCTGGAATCAGCCCCAGCATTTT. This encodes CASTTAAVGVWNQPQHF.

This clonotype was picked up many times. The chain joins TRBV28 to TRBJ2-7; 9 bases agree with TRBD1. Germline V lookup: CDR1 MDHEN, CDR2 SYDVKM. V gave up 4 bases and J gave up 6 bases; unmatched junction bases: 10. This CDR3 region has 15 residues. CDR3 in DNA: TGTGCCAGCAGTTCTACGGGACAGGGAATTGCCGAGCAGTACTTC. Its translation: CASSSTGQGIAEQYF.

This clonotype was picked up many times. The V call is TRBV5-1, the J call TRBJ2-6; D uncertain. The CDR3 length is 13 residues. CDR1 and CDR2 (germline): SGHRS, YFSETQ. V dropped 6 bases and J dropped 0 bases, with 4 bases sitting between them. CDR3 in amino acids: CASIRSGANVLTF. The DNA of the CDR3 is TGCGCCAGCATCCGCTCTGGGGCCAACGTCCTGACTTTC.

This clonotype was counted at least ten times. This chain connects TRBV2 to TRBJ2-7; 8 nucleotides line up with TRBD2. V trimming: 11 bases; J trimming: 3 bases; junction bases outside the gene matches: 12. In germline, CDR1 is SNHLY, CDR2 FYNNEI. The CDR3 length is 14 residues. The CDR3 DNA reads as TGTGCCCCCAACAGCGGGAGTGTCGTCTACGAGCAGTACTTC. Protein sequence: CAPNSGSVVYEQYF.

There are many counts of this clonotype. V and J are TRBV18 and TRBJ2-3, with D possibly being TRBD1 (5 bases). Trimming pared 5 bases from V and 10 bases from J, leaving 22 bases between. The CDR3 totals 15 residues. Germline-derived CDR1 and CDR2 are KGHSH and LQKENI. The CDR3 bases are TGTGCCAGCTCAGCAGATAACCAGCCACAGGCAGCGCAGTATTTT. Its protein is CASSADNQPQAAQYF.

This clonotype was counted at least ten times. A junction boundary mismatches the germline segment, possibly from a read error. The chain's CDR3 is CASSDRLLEALF. The CDR3 DNA sequence: TGTGCCAGTAGCGACAGGCTGCTTGAAGCTCTCTTT. V gene TRBV2 combines with J gene TRBJ1-1; tentatively, D is TRBD1 (6 bases). This CDR3 comprises 12 residues. Looked up from germline, CDR1 is SNHLY and CDR2 is FYNNEI.

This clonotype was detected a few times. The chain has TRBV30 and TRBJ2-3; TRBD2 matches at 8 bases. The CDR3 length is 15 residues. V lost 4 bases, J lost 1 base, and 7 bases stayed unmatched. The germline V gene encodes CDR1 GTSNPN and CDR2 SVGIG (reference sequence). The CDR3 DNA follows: TGTGCCTGGAATAGGGGAGCGGGGGGCACAGATACGCAGTATTTT. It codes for CAWNRGAGGTDTQYF. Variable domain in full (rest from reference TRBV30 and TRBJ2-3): SQTIHQWPATLVQPVGSPLSLECTVEGTSNPNLYWYRQAAGRGLQLLFYSVGIGQISSEVPQNLSASRPQDRQFILSSKKLLLSDSGFYLCAWNRGAGGTDTQYFGPGTRLTVL.

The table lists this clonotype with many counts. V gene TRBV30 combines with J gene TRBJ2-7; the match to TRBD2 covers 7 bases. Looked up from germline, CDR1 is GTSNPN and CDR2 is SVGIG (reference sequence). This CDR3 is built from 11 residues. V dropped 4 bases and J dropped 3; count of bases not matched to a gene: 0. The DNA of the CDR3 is TGTGCCTGGACTAGCGGCTACGAGCAGTACTTC. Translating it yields CAWTSGYEQYF.

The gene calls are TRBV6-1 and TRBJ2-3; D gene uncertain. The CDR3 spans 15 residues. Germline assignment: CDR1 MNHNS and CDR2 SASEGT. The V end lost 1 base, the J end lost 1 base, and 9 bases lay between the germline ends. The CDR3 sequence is CASSEESGGTDTQYF. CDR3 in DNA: TGTGCCAGCAGTGAAGAATCGGGTGGCACAGATACGCAGTATTTT.

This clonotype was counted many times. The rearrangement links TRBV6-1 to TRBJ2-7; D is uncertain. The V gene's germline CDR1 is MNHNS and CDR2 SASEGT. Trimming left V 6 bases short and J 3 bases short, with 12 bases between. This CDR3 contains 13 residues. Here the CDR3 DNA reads TGTGCCAGCAGGGCACCAGAGATCTACGAGCAGTACTTC. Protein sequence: CASRAPEIYEQYF.